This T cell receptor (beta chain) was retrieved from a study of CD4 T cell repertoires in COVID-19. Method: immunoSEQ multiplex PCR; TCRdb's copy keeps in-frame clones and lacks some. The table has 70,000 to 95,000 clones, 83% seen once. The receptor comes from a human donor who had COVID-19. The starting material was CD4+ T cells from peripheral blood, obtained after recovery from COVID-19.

CDR3 sequence (DNA): TGCAGTGCTAGTGGCAGAAACACCGGGGAGCTGTTTTTT. Translated: CSASGRNTGELFF. The rearrangement links TRBV20-1 to TRBJ2-2, with D unresolved. The V end was cut by 3 bases, the J end by 2 bases, with 7 bases between. This CDR3 region has 13 residues. Germline lookup yields CDR1 DFQATT and CDR2 SNEGSKA (reference sequence).